The 2 T cell receptor beta chains presented below share a single source sample, sequenced in a study of blood T cell repertoires in COVID-19. Some clones are missing from TCRdb's copy, which holds only in-frame ones; the method was immunoSEQ multiplex PCR. The sample has 60,000 to 65,000 clones, more than 60% seen once; the top ten hold just over 20%. The sequenced material came from peripheral blood. Receptor source: an elderly woman with active or convalescent COVID-19.

This clone appeared a few times. The chain links TRBV25-1 to TRBJ2-7; 8 bases are a match to TRBD1. Germline V gene sequence: CDR1 MGHDK, CDR2 SYGVNS. The length of the CDR3 is 16 residues. Unmatched junction bases numbered 6, after V lost 0 bases and J lost 2 bases. The CDR3 DNA reads as TGTGCCAGCAGTGAATATGCCCAGACAGGGGCCTACGAGCAGTACTTC. The encoded protein is CASSEYAQTGAYEQYF.

This chain links TRBV5-1 with TRBJ2-1, with a weak D call TRBD1 (5 bases). Trimming shortened V by 4 bases and J by 6 bases, and 5 bases separated the two germline ends. Germline V CDR1 and CDR2: SGHRS, YFSETQ. The CDR3 runs 11 residues. CDR3 protein: CASSQGNEQFF. The DNA of the CDR3 is TGCGCCAGCAGCCAGGGCAATGAGCAGTTCTTC.